This T cell receptor (beta chain) was sequenced during a study of CD8+ T cells in alopecia areata. Study-wide results and caveats: Patients displayed less clarity in TCR sharing than mice, a finding possibly related to HLA. Normal scalp showed lower clonality than lesional scalp, especially alopecia totalis/universalis.

Alopecia areata patients provided lesional scalp punch biopsies and peripheral blood. The sorting of PBMCs gave CD4+ and CD8+ T cells. The CDR3 covers 12 residues. V was pared by 6 bases and J by 7 bases, with 12 bases between. Germline assignment: CDR1 MNHNY and CDR2 SVGAGI (reference sequence). Sequencing templates came from extracted RNA that was reverse transcribed into cDNA. Sequenced by immunoSEQ multiplex PCR; TCRdb stores in-frame clones only, minus some. In the table there are 120,000 or so clones, 40% to 55% of which are singletons. Regarding this clone: Its antigen is as yet unknown.

The specimen was NKG2D-low CD8+ T cells sorted from blood. The sequence came from a human donor with alopecia areata. This sequence joins TRBV6-6 and TRBJ1-1; D unclear. The DNA for the CDR3 is TGTGCCAGCAGGCCTCTTTGGGGTGAAGCTTTCTTT. Translating gives CASRPLWGEAFF.